The 30 T cell receptor beta chains presented below share a single source sample, sequenced in a study of beta chain features in type 1 diabetes. The authors reverse transcribed all of the isolated RNA, so sequencing captured expressed TCRB transcripts. Using immunoSEQ multiplex PCR, the repertoire was profiled, and TCRdb retains in-frame clones only, with some absent. The data hold about 330,000 clones, with 8% to 13% observed a single time. The sample was naive CD4+ T cells from blood. Receptors originate from a woman under 40 in good health.

The chain couples TRBV30 to TRBJ2-5; D might be TRBD2 (5 bases). The DNA end favors TRBJ2-7, so the J call may be wrong. This CDR3 is built from 12 residues. Germline values: CDR1 GTSNPN, CDR2 SVGIG (reference sequence). The CDR3 nucleotides read TGTGCCTGGACGAGCGGCTCCTACGAGCAGTACTTC. This translates into CAWTSGSYEQYF.

This clone was recorded a few times. J is TRBJ2-7 and V is TRBV30; D gene ambiguous. The CDR3 is made up of 14 amino acids. Germline V gives CDR1 GTSNPN, CDR2 SVGIG (reference sequence). V shed 0 bases and J shed 1 base, with 10 bases lying between them. The CDR3 here is CAWSVVHGSYEQYF. CDR3 in DNA: TGTGCCTGGAGTGTCGTGCACGGTTCCTACGAGCAGTACTTC. Complete variable domain (other parts from reference TRBV30 and TRBJ2-7): SQTIHQWPATLVQPVGSPLSLECTVEGTSNPNLYWYRQAAGRGLQLLFYSVGIGQISSEVPQNLSASRPQDRQFILSSKKLLLSDSGFYLCAWSVVHGSYEQYFGPGTRLTVT.

This clone occurred a few times. J is TRBJ2-1 and V is TRBV7-2; D is possibly TRBD1 (7 bases). Deletions cut 5 bases from V and 6 bases from J, with 17 bases between. The CDR3 runs 15 residues. From germline, CDR1 is SGHTA and CDR2 FQGNSA. The CDR3 loop is CASSGWRGQSNEQFF. DNA of the CDR3: TGTGCCAGCAGCGGCTGGAGGGGGCAGAGCAATGAGCAGTTCTTC.

This clone was seen only a few times. The chain uses TRBV28 and TRBJ2-3; TRBD1 aligns across 9 bases. Losses at the gene ends were 5 bases for V and 0 bases for J; bases not matched to a gene: 3. This CDR3 spans 15 amino acids. Germline V gives CDR1 MDHEN, CDR2 SYDVKM. CDR3 nucleotide sequence: TGTGCCAGCAGTCCCGGGACAGGGAGCACAGATACGCAGTATTTT. Protein: CASSPGTGSTDTQYF.

The chain links TRBV7-3 to TRBJ1-5; D remains unclear. The CDR3 consists of 15 residues. V was cut by 1 base and J by 7 bases, with 14 bases left in between. CDR1 SGHTA and CDR2 FQGTGA come from the germline V gene. CDR3 in amino acids: CASSLIFWLLQPQHF. The DNA for the CDR3 is TGTGCCAGCAGCTTAATTTTCTGGCTCTTGCAGCCCCAGCATTTT.

The chain has TRBV30 and TRBJ1-5; unclear D gene. V lost 4 bases to trimming and J lost 7 bases, with 11 bases between them. CDR3 length equals 12 residues. Germline V gene sequence: CDR1 GTSNPN, CDR2 SVGIG (reference sequence). The DNA of the CDR3 is TGTGCCTGGAAGAGAGGAAGGCAGCCCCAGCATTTT. It specifies CAWKRGRQPQHF.

The gene calls are TRBV7-9 and TRBJ2-1; possibly TRBD2 for D (5 bases). The V and J ends lost 2 bases and 4 bases respectively, with 15 bases between them. The CDR3 loop spans 16 amino acids. The germline gives CDR1 SEHNR, CDR2 FQNEAQ (reference sequence). The CDR3 DNA sequence: TGTGCCAGCAGCTTAACTTCCAGCGGCCAATACAATGAGCAGTTCTTC. This translates into CASSLTSSGQYNEQFF.

This clone was seen more than once but under ten times. The gene calls are TRBV30 and TRBJ2-2, with a weak D call TRBD1 (5 bases). V lost 5 bases, J lost 5 bases, and 9 bases lay in between. The CDR3 is 12 amino acids. Germline V gene sequence: CDR1 GTSNPN, CDR2 SVGIG (reference sequence). The CDR3 reads CAWGAGTGELFF. The DNA of the CDR3 is TGTGCCTGGGGGGCCGGAACCGGGGAGCTGTTTTTT.

The CDR3 DNA reads TGTGCCAGCTCCCCGGGACAGGGGGCCTTTCCGCAGTTCTTC. Its protein is CASSPGQGAFPQFF. This sequence joins TRBV18 and TRBJ2-1, with TRBD1 identical over 12 bases. Unmatched junction bases numbered 9, after V lost 6 bases and J lost 12 bases. The CDR3 is 14 residues long. The germline V gene has CDR1 KGHSH and CDR2 LQKENI.

This clone came up a few times. The J gene is TRBJ2-1, the V gene TRBV28; D might be TRBD1 (5 bases). Trimming shortened V by 4 bases and J by 3 bases, and 16 bases separated the two germline ends. The CDR3 extends over 16 amino acids. The V gene's germline CDR1 is MDHEN and CDR2 SYDVKM. The CDR3: CASSSGQGLYYNEQFF. In nucleotides, the CDR3 is TGTGCCAGCAGTTCCGGGCAGGGCCTTTACTACAATGAGCAGTTCTTC.

The genes are TRBV7-9 and TRBJ2-7, with D tentatively TRBD2 (5 bases). V shed 0 bases and J shed 2 bases, with 11 bases lying between them. The CDR3 has 15 residues. CDR1 SEHNR and CDR2 FQNEAQ come from the germline V gene (reference sequence). CDR3 protein: CASSLAGVRTYEQYF. CDR3 DNA: TGTGCCAGCAGCTTAGCCGGGGTCCGGACCTACGAGCAGTACTTC.

The rearrangement uses TRBV5-1 and TRBJ2-5, with 10 bases lining up with TRBD2. The J call may be in error: the DNA end matches TRBJ2-7 better. From germline, CDR1 is SGHRS and CDR2 YFSETQ. This CDR3 comprises 14 residues. The chain's CDR3 is CASSLPSGGYEQYF. The CDR3 bases are TGCGCCAGCAGCTTACCTAGCGGGGGCTACGAGCAGTACTTC.

This clone has a handful of counts. This chain links TRBV4-3 with TRBJ2-7; D gene ambiguous. The ends were cut back, 0 bases at V and 3 bases at J, with 15 bases in the middle. The CDR3 loop spans 16 amino acids. The V gene's germline CDR1 is LGHNA and CDR2 YSLEER. The CDR3 spells CASSQDQQWWVYEQYF. The CDR3 coding sequence is TGCGCCAGCAGCCAAGATCAACAGTGGTGGGTCTACGAGCAGTACTTC.

The CDR3 nucleotides are TGTGCCAGCAGCCGGGGTGGAGGGCTCTACGAGCAGTACTTC. It encodes CASSRGGGLYEQYF. The chain uses TRBV6-6 and TRBJ2-7; TRBD2 might be the D (6 bases). Trimming removed 6 bases at V and 3 bases at J, with 15 bases between. Germline values: CDR1 MNHNY, CDR2 SVGAGI (reference sequence). The CDR3 has 14 residues.

This clone was found a few times. J is TRBJ1-1 and V is TRBV7-2; 10 nucleotides align to TRBD1. The CDR3 contains 13 residues. CDR1 SGHTA and CDR2 FQGNSA come from the germline V gene. V lost 5 bases to trimming and J lost 10 bases; unmatched junction nucleotides: 7. This CDR3 is CASSPGQGRAAFF. The CDR3 region has the DNA TGTGCCAGCAGCCCGGGACAGGGGAGGGCAGCTTTCTTT.

This clone was recorded many times. The V gene is TRBV28, the J gene TRBJ2-7; 8 bases match TRBD1. With 6 bases clipped from V and 6 bases from J, the junction kept 7 bases outside the gene matches. CDR3 length equals 13 residues. Germline assignment: CDR1 MDHEN and CDR2 SYDVKM. CDR3 amino acids: CASRPGQDSEQYF. CDR3 nucleotides: TGTGCCAGCAGACCGGGACAGGACTCCGAGCAGTACTTC.

The chain has TRBV6-5 and TRBJ2-7; 8 positions agree with TRBD2. J was trimmed by 5 bases and V by 2 bases; bases with no gene match: 8. Germline CDR1 MNHEY, CDR2 SVGAGI. The CDR3 runs to 15 residues. CDR3 bases: TGTGCCAGCAGTTACGTCGGGACTAGACACCACGAGCAGTACTTC. It translates to CASSYVGTRHHEQYF.

The chain employs TRBV7-9 and TRBJ2-1; the match to TRBD1 covers 7 bases. There are 16 residues in the CDR3. The germline CDR1 and CDR2 sequences are SEHNR and FQNEAQ (reference sequence). The J segment lost 0 bases and the V segment lost 1 base, leaving 3 bases of the junction unmatched. CDR3 residues: CASSLEDRSSYNEQFF. The CDR3 nucleotides read TGTGCCAGCAGCTTAGAGGACAGGAGCTCCTACAATGAGCAGTTCTTC.

V is TRBV28 and J is TRBJ2-7; 7 nucleotides agree with TRBD1. The CDR3 is 17 amino acids. With 5 bases clipped from V and 1 base from J, the junction kept 14 bases outside the gene matches. In germline, CDR1 is MDHEN, CDR2 SYDVKM. CDR3 in amino acids: CASSLLLRDRMSYEQYF. In nucleotides, the CDR3 is TGTGCCAGCAGTCTTCTTCTCCGGGACAGAATGTCCTACGAGCAGTACTTC. The whole variable domain, filled in from reference TRBV28 and TRBJ2-7, reads DVKVTQSSRYLVKRTGEKVFLECVQDMDHENMFWYRQDPGLGLRLIYFSYDVKMKEKGDIPEGYSVSREKKERFSLILESASTNQTSMYLCASSLLLRDRMSYEQYFGPGTRLTVT.

This clone was counted a few times. The chain joins TRBV18 to TRBJ2-6, with D perhaps matching TRBD1 (6 bases). Between the trimmed V and J ends, which lost 0 bases and 2 bases, there was a span of 8 bases. From germline, CDR1 is KGHSH and CDR2 LQKENI. The CDR3 runs to 16 residues. For the CDR3, the DNA is TGTGCCAGCTCACCACCGTGGGGGCCTGGGGCCAACGTCCTGACTTTC. It encodes CASSPPWGPGANVLTF.

This clone was detected a few times. The chain joins TRBV19 to TRBJ2-1; 13 nucleotides agree with TRBD2. The CDR3 runs 15 residues. Unmatched junction bases numbered 3, after V lost 4 bases and J lost 6 bases. Germline V gene sequence: CDR1 LNHDA, CDR2 SQIVND (reference sequence). CDR3 sequence reads: CASSTGTSGINEQFF. The CDR3 DNA follows: TGTGCCAGTAGTACCGGGACTAGCGGGATCAATGAGCAGTTCTTC. The full variable domain, completed using reference TRBV19 and TRBJ2-1, is DGGITQSPKYLFRKEGQNVTLSCEQNLNHDAMYWYRQDPGQGLRLIYYSQIVNDFQKGDIAEGYSVSREKKESFPLTVTSAQKNPTAFYLCASSTGTSGINEQFFGPGTRLTVL.

V and J are TRBV7-2 and TRBJ2-3, with D perhaps matching TRBD2 (6 bases). The V end lost 6 bases, the J end lost 3 bases, and 10 bases lay between the germline ends. The CDR3 runs 13 residues. The germline V gene has CDR1 SGHTA and CDR2 FQGNSA. This CDR3 reads CASRGGMTDTQYF. Written as DNA, the CDR3 is TGTGCCAGCAGGGGCGGGATGACAGATACGCAGTATTTT.

The genes are TRBV27 and TRBJ2-5, with 7 bases fitting TRBD1. CDR3 length equals 14 residues. Trimming at V came to 5 bases and at J to 2 bases, leaving 5 bases not matched to a gene. Germline V lookup: CDR1 MNHEY, CDR2 SMNVEV (reference sequence). The CDR3 bases are TGTGCCAGCAGTAAGGGGGCAGGGCAAGAGACCCAGTACTTC. Its translation: CASSKGAGQETQYF.

The gene calls are TRBV27 and TRBJ2-1; TRBD2 aligns across 12 bases. The length of the CDR3 is 19 residues. With 4 bases clipped from V and 4 bases from J, the junction kept 14 bases outside the gene matches. CDR1 and CDR2 from the germline V gene are MNHEY and SMNVEV (reference sequence). CDR3 sequence: CASSSSIRLAGVEYNEQFF. CDR3 nucleotides: TGTGCCAGCAGTTCGTCCATTAGACTAGCGGGAGTGGAATACAATGAGCAGTTCTTC.

This clone was detected a few times. The DNA for the CDR3 is TGTGCCAGCAGCCAAGCTTTTGGGAGCGATTGGGAAGATACGCAGTATTTT. It translates to CASSQAFGSDWEDTQYF. V is TRBV14 and J is TRBJ2-3; D is possibly TRBD2 (5 bases). The germline CDR1 and CDR2 sequences are SGHDN and FVKESK. The CDR3 runs to 17 residues. V gave up 1 base and J gave up 5 bases, with 19 bases separating them.

This clone came up a few times. The chain combines TRBV15 with TRBJ1-5; D possibly corresponds to TRBD1 (6 bases). Germline-derived CDR1 and CDR2 are LNHNV and YYDKDF (reference sequence). Trimming took 6 bases from V and 2 from J, leaving 20 bases between them. The CDR3 spans 17 residues. This CDR3 is CATRSQGLVRGNQPQHF. Written as DNA, the CDR3 is TGTGCCACCAGGTCCCAGGGGTTAGTTAGGGGCAATCAGCCCCAGCATTTT.

This chain connects TRBV29-1 to TRBJ2-7; TRBD2 agrees at 13 bases. The germline V gene encodes CDR1 SQVTM and CDR2 ANQGSEA. The CDR3 loop spans 14 amino acids. V lost 6 bases, J lost 5 bases, and 7 bases stayed unmatched. The CDR3 bases are TGCAGCGTCGTAGGACTAGCGGGAGTAAACGAGCAGTACTTC. This translates into CSVVGLAGVNEQYF.

The rearrangement uses TRBV5-6 and TRBJ2-1, with D unresolved. Trimming cost V 6 bases and J 1 base, with 14 bases left between them. This CDR3 is 15 amino acids long. Germline V gene data show CDR1 as SGHDT and CDR2 as YYEEEE. The CDR3 protein is CASNPAKISYNEQFF. DNA of the CDR3: TGTGCCAGCAACCCAGCGAAAATTTCCTACAATGAGCAGTTCTTC.

The V gene is TRBV6-5, the J gene TRBJ1-2; D uncertain. The V gene lost 4 bases and the J gene lost 2 bases, with 11 bases spanning the gap. There are 14 residues in the CDR3. Germline CDR1 reads MNHEY; CDR2 reads SVGAGI. The CDR3 nucleotides are TGTGCCAGCAGTTCCACCGCCAGGAACTATGGCTACACCTTC. Encoded protein: CASSSTARNYGYTF.

This chain joins TRBV30 and TRBJ2-3, with 8 bases lining up with TRBD2. V lost 4 bases, J lost 3 bases, and 18 bases stayed unmatched. The germline V gene encodes CDR1 GTSNPN and CDR2 SVGIG (reference sequence). The CDR3 is 18 residues long. In nucleotides, the CDR3 is TGTGCCTGGACCCCCAATAGCGGGAAGCGGGGGTTGACAGATACGCAGTATTTT. It codes for CAWTPNSGKRGLTDTQYF. Full variable domain (rest looked up from reference TRBV30 and TRBJ2-3): SQTIHQWPATLVQPVGSPLSLECTVEGTSNPNLYWYRQAAGRGLQLLFYSVGIGQISSEVPQNLSASRPQDRQFILSSKKLLLSDSGFYLCAWTPNSGKRGLTDTQYFGPGTRLTVL.